This T cell receptor (beta chain) was profiled in a study of shared clonotypes between healthy human individuals. General study results and limits: Estimated clonotype richness was generally higher in naive than memory subsets. Unshared clonotypes carried lower generation probabilities than those common to all four donors.

Notes on this clone: Antigen specificity is unknown.

CDR3 length: 13 residues. Germline CDR1 and CDR2: GTSNPN and SVGIG (reference sequence). Losses at the gene ends were 5 bases for V and 1 base for J; bases not matched to a gene: 4. The method was immunoSEQ multiplex PCR; TCRdb's version includes in-frame clones alone and lacks a portion of them. This table has around 2.5 million clones, roughly 93% appearing once. The receptor was derived from a man aged 18 to 30 in good health. Some clones in this sample may be carry-over from other donors' samples. Sequencing was performed on naive CD4+ T cells from PBMCs. Subset defined: CD45RA+ positively selected. The chain recombines TRBV30 with TRBJ1-1; 7 nucleotides agree with TRBD1. The CDR3 region has the DNA TGTGCCTGGCGGGACAGACCGAACACTGAAGCTTTCTTT. Amino acids: CAWRDRPNTEAFF.